The next 5 T cell receptor beta chains were all read from a single sample in a study of CD8 T cells in ankylosing spondylitis (TCRdb year 2017). To prepare the library, 5' RACE was applied. Reads for this sample came from an Illumina HiSeq 2500. TCRdb ran its own pipeline on the public reads, namely fastp trimming at Q25 and MiXCR clone calling, and kept in-frame beta chains. Rows merge per CDR3 protein into single entries with the most common DNA and genes. The sample yields approximately 9,400 distinct CDR3 sequences; 3% to 5% were counted once. The ten largest clones represent under 11% of the sample. What was sequenced was blood, either unsorted or a sorted T cell fraction (not recorded which). These receptors were obtained from a female donor with ankylosing spondylitis or in good health (not recorded which).

This clonotype is classed as medium-sized. The V gene is TRBV9, the J gene TRBJ1-2; D is unclear. V lost 2 bases and J lost 9, with 8 bases in between. CDR1 is SGDLS and CDR2 is YYNGEE in the germline V gene. The CDR3 has 11 residues. The CDR3 DNA is TGTGCCAGCAGCGTGGGCTCGCGCTACACCTTC. Residues: CASSVGSRYTF.

By sample share, this clonotype is medium-sized. J is TRBJ2-7 and V is TRBV9, with 8 bases lining up with TRBD1. The germline V gene has CDR1 SGDLS and CDR2 YYNGEE. The length of the CDR3 is 13 residues. The V segment lost 3 bases and the J segment 6 bases; nucleotides outside the gene matches: 5. This CDR3 reads CASSGTGFSEQYF. In DNA form, the CDR3 reads TGTGCCAGCAGCGGGACAGGGTTTTCCGAGCAGTACTTC. Using reference TRBV9 and TRBJ2-7 for the parts outside the CDR3, the full variable domain is DSGVTQTPKHLITATGQRVTLRCSPRSGDLSVYWYQQSLDQGLQFLIQYYNGEERAKGNILERFSAQQFPDLHSELNLSSLELGDSALYFCASSGTGFSEQYFGPGTRLTVT.

This clonotype appeared many times. V usage is TRBV9 and J usage is TRBJ2-3; TRBD2 matches at 10 bases. The germline V gene has CDR1 SGDLS and CDR2 YYNGEE. The CDR3 runs 15 residues. V dropped 3 bases and J dropped 0; count of bases not matched to a gene: 1. CDR3 protein: CASSGTSGSTDTQYF. The CDR3 DNA follows: TGTGCCAGCAGCGGGACTAGCGGTAGCACAGATACGCAGTATTTT.

By sample share, this clonotype is medium-sized (0.01 to 0.1%). This sequence joins TRBV9 and TRBJ1-1; 7 positions agree with TRBD1. Germline-derived CDR1 and CDR2 are SGDLS and YYNGEE. The CDR3 length is 12 residues. With V trimmed by 4 bases and J by 6 bases, 3 bases remained unmatched. CDR3 in amino acids: CASSRGGPEAFF. The CDR3 nucleotides are TGTGCCAGCAGCAGAGGGGGCCCTGAAGCTTTCTTT.

V usage is TRBV9 and J usage is TRBJ2-1; TRBD1 matches at 7 bases. The V and J ends lost 4 bases and 3 bases, in that order; junction bases with no gene match: 10. Germline CDR1 reads SGDLS; CDR2 reads YYNGEE. The CDR3 is made up of 16 amino acids. CDR3 amino acids: CASSLHRGQDYNEQFF. The CDR3 DNA follows: TGTGCCAGCAGCCTTCACCGCGGACAGGACTACAATGAGCAGTTCTTC.